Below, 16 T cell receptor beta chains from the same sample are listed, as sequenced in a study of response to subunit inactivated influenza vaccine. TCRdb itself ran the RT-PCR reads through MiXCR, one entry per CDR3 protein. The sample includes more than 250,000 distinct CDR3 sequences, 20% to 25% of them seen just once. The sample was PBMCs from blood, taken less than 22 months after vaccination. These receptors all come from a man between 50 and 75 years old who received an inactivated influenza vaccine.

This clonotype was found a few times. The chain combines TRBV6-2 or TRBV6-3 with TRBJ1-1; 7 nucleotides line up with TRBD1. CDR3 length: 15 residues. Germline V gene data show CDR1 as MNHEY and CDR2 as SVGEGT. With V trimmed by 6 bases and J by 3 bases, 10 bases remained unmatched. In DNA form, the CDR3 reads TGTGCCAGCAGCGGACCGGGACAGAGATACACTGAAGCTTTCTTT. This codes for CASSGPGQRYTEAFF.

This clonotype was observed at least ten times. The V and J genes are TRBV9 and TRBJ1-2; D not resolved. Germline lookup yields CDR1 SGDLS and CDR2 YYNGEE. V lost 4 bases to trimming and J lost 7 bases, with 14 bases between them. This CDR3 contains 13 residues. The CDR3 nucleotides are TGTGCCAGCAGCTCCGCCAGTTTTCCTGGCTACACCTTC. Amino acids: CASSSASFPGYTF.

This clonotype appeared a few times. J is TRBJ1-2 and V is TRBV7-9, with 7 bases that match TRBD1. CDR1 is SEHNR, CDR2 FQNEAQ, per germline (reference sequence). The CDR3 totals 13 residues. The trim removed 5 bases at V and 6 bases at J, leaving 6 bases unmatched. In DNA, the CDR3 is TGTGCCAGCAGCCGACAGGGTCCCGATGGCTACACCTTC. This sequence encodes CASSRQGPDGYTF.

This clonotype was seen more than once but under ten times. CDR3 loop: CASSSGLRDTGELFF. The CDR3 DNA sequence: TGTGCCAGCAGTTCAGGGCTGCGGGACACCGGGGAGCTGTTTTTT. J is TRBJ2-2 and V is TRBV6-2 or TRBV6-3; either TRBD1 or TRBD2 may fit D (5 bases each). V lost 4 bases and J lost 3, with 12 bases in between. Germline V gene lookup returns CDR1 MNHEY and CDR2 SVGEGT. The CDR3 extends over 15 amino acids.

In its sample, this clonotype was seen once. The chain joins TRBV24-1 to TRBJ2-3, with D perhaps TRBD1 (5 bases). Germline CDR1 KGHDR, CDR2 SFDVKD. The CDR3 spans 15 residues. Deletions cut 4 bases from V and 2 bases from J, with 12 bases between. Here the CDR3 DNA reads TGTGCCACCAGTGAGAACTACAGGTTCACAGATACGCAGTATTTT. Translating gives CATSENYRFTDTQYF.

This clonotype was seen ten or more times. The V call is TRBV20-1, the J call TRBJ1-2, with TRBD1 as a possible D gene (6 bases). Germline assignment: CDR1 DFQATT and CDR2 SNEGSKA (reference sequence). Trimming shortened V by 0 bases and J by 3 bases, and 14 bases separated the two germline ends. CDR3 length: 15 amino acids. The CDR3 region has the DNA TGCAGTGCTAGAGATACACAGGGACCCCACTATGGCTACACCTTC. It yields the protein CSARDTQGPHYGYTF.

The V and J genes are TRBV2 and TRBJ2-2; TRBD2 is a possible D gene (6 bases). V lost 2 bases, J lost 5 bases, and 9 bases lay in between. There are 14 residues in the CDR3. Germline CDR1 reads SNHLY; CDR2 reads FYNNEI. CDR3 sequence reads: CASSEKGTTGELFF. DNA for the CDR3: TGTGCCAGCAGTGAAAAAGGGACTACCGGGGAGCTGTTTTTT.

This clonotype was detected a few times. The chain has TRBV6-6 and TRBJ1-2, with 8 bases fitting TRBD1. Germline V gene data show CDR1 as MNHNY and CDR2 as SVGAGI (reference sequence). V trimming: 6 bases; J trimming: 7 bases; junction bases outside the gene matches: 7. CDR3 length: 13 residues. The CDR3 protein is CASSRTGFRGYTF. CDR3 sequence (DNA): TGTGCCAGCAGCCGGACAGGGTTCCGTGGCTACACCTTC.

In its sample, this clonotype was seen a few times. CDR3 residues: CASSPRRLGDTEAFF. The CDR3 DNA is TGCGCCAGCAGCCCCCGTCGACTCGGGGACACTGAAGCTTTCTTT. This chain connects TRBV5-1 to TRBJ1-1; D gene uncertain. The ends were cut back, 4 bases at V and 3 bases at J, with 16 bases in the middle. The CDR3 has 15 residues. CDR1 SGHRS and CDR2 YFSETQ come from the germline V gene.

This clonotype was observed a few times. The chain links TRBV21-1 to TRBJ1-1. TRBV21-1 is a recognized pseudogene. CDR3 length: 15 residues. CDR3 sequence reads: CASSKGHTGNTEAFF. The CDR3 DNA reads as TGTGCCAGCAGCAAAGGCCACACCGGGAACACTGAAGCTTTCTTT.

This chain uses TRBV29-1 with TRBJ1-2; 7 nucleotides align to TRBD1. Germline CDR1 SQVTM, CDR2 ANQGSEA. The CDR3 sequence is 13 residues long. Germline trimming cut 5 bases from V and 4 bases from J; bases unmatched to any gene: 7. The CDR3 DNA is TGCAGCGTTTTTCTGACAGGGCGCTATGGCTACACCTTC. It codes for CSVFLTGRYGYTF.

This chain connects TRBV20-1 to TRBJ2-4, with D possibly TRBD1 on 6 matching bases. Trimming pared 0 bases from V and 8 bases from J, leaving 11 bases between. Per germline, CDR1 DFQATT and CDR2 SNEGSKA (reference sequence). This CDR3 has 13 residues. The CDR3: CSARDTGMYIQYF. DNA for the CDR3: TGCAGTGCTAGAGATACAGGGATGTACATTCAGTACTTC.

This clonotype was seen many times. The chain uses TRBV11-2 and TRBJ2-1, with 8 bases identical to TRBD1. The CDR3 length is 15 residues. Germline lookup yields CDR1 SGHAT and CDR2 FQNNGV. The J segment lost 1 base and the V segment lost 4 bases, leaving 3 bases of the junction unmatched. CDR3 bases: TGTGCCAGCAGCTACGGACAGGGATCCTACAATGAGCAGTTCTTC. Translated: CASSYGQGSYNEQFF.

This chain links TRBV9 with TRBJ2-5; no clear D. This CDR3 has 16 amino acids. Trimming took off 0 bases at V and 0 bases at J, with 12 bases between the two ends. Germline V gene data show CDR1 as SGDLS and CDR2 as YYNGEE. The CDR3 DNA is TGTGCCAGCAGCGTAGAACTTCGGCGGAACCAAGAGACCCAGTACTTC. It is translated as CASSVELRRNQETQYF.

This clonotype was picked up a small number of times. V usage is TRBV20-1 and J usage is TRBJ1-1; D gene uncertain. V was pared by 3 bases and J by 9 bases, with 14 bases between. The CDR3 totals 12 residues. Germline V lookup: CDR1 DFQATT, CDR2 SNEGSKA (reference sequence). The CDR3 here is CSASDLLVKAFF. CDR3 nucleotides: TGCAGTGCTAGCGACTTACTTGTGAAAGCTTTCTTT.

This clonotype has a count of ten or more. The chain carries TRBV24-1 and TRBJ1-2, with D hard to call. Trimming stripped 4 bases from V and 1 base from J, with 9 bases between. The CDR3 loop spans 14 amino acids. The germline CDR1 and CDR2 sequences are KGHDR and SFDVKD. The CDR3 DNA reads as TGTGCCACCAGTGAACGGGCTCTTAACTATGGCTACACCTTC. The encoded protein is CATSERALNYGYTF.